One and the same sample provided the 27 T cell receptor beta chains below, sequenced in a study of beta chain features in type 1 diabetes. Every isolated RNA sample was fully reverse transcribed, so sequencing captured expressed TCRB transcripts. TCRdb's copy holds only in-frame clones and misses some; the assay was immunoSEQ multiplex PCR. Among 600,000 or so clones listed, roughly an eighth were seen once. These receptors have no known antigen. The study's findings and limits: TCRB CDR3 length was moderately but significantly reduced in all four CD4+ subsets of Type 1 diabetes patients.

The sequenced sample consisted of naive CD4+ T cells from blood. The receptor source for this set is a man aged 30 to 39 with type 1 diabetes.

This clone was observed a handful of times. V usage is TRBV18 and J usage is TRBJ2-1, with D unresolved. The germline V gene encodes CDR1 KGHSH and CDR2 LQKENI. This CDR3 is 13 amino acids long. V lost 1 base, J lost 10 bases, and 11 bases lay in between. This chain's CDR3 is CASSPRHVEEQFF. The CDR3 DNA follows: TGTGCCAGCTCACCACGCCACGTAGAAGAGCAGTTCTTC.

J is TRBJ1-3 and V is TRBV4-2, with D perhaps TRBD1 (5 bases). CDR3 size: 17 residues. Trimming removed 0 bases from V and 0 bases from J, with 12 bases in between. Germline values: CDR1 LGHNA, CDR2 YNFKEQ. CDR3 sequence reads: CASSQDAQGPSGNTIYF. CDR3 DNA: TGTGCCAGCAGCCAAGATGCCCAGGGCCCCTCTGGAAACACCATATATTTT.

The V call is TRBV29-1, the J call TRBJ2-3; 8 bases are shared with TRBD1. V shed 6 bases and J 6 bases; nucleotides not matched to a gene: 11. Germline CDR1 reads SQVTM; CDR2 reads ANQGSEA. CDR3 length: 14 amino acids. The DNA for the CDR3 is TGCAGCGTCAGGGGGCAGCTGGTCGCCGATACGCAGTATTTT. Translated: CSVRGQLVADTQYF.

CDR3 in DNA: TGTGCCAGCAGCGGCACTAGCGGGGGGGCACCGGCAGATACGCAGTATTTT. This codes for CASSGTSGGAPADTQYF. V gene TRBV9 combines with J gene TRBJ2-3; 13 bases map to TRBD2. The germline gives CDR1 SGDLS, CDR2 YYNGEE. Trimming removed 3 bases from V and 4 bases from J; junction bases left unmatched: 8. The CDR3 extends over 17 amino acids.

This clone was picked up a small number of times. The V gene is TRBV7-9, the J gene TRBJ2-5; TRBD2 matches 11 bases. The length of the CDR3 is 16 residues. The junction had 11 bases not matched to a gene; V was cut back by 6 bases and J by 5 bases. Per the germline V gene, CDR1 is SEHNR and CDR2 is FQNEAQ (reference sequence). For the CDR3, the DNA is TGTGCCAGCAGTTCTAGGATAGCGGGGGGGCAGGAGACCCAGTACTTC. Amino acid sequence: CASSSRIAGGQETQYF.

Only a few counts were recorded for this clone. The chain combines TRBV9 with TRBJ1-6; the D is unclear. Trimming took 4 bases from V and 9 from J, leaving 20 bases between them. Germline-derived CDR1 and CDR2 are SGDLS and YYNGEE. The CDR3 contains 16 residues. The CDR3 bases are TGTGCCAGCAGCCCTTCCGGGTCGACCAACCCTTCACCCCTCCACTTT. It encodes CASSPSGSTNPSPLHF.

The chain recombines TRBV7-9 with TRBJ2-3; no firm D call. The CDR3 sequence is 14 residues long. Trimming removed 5 bases at V and 5 bases at J, with 14 bases between. Germline lookup yields CDR1 SEHNR and CDR2 FQNEAQ (reference sequence). CDR3 loop: CASSAMRIGDTQYF. In nucleotides, the CDR3 is TGTGCCAGCAGCGCCATGCGCATTGGAGATACGCAGTATTTT.

This clone appeared a few times. The rearrangement links TRBV4-3 to TRBJ2-2; TRBD1 matches 9 bases. From germline, CDR1 is LGHNA and CDR2 YSLEER. V was pared by 4 bases and J by 3 bases, with 12 bases of the junction left unmatched. The CDR3 spans 18 residues. CDR3 sequence: CASSLAPTGGADTGELFF. CDR3 nucleotide sequence: TGCGCCAGCAGCCTTGCTCCCACAGGGGGCGCAGACACCGGGGAGCTGTTTTTT.

J is TRBJ2-7 and V is TRBV7-9, with D perhaps assigned TRBD1 or TRBD2 (5 bases each). With 2 bases removed from V and 7 bases from J, the gap between germline ends came to 15 bases. The CDR3 loop spans 14 amino acids. Germline lookup yields CDR1 SEHNR and CDR2 FQNEAQ (reference sequence). DNA for the CDR3: TGTGCCAGCAGCTTATCCGGGGCCCTCGGTGAGCAGTACTTC. It yields the protein CASSLSGALGEQYF.

This clone has a handful of counts. J is TRBJ2-1 and V is TRBV30, with 7 bases fitting TRBD1. The CDR3 has 15 residues. V gave up 0 bases and J gave up 2 bases; unmatched junction bases: 4. CDR1 and CDR2 (germline): GTSNPN, SVGIG (reference sequence). CDR3 sequence (DNA): TGTGCCTGGAGTGTAGGTCAGGGGGCCTACAATGAGCAGTTCTTC. It encodes CAWSVGQGAYNEQFF.

The chain carries TRBV25-1 and TRBJ2-3; 7 nucleotides align to TRBD1. Germline values: CDR1 MGHDK, CDR2 SYGVNS. V was pared by 5 bases and J by 4 bases, with 9 bases of the junction left unmatched. The CDR3 spans 15 residues. The CDR3 region is CASSLPTGIADTQYF. In DNA, the CDR3 is TGTGCCAGCAGTTTACCGACAGGGATAGCAGATACGCAGTATTTT.

This clone has just a few counts. This chain connects TRBV18 to TRBJ1-4; 7 bases align to TRBD1. The ends lost 4 bases at V and 6 bases at J; junction bases unmatched: 2. The germline CDR1 and CDR2 sequences are KGHSH and LQKENI. CDR3 length equals 13 residues. The CDR3 reads CASSQGTDEKLFF. The CDR3 region has the DNA TGTGCCAGCTCACAAGGGACAGATGAAAAACTGTTTTTT.

This clone was seen a handful of times. The gene calls are TRBV2 and TRBJ2-2; possible D gene TRBD2, 5 bases. The V and J ends lost 5 bases and 4 bases respectively, with 11 bases between them. Germline V gene data show CDR1 as SNHLY and CDR2 as FYNNEI. The CDR3 is 14 amino acids. The CDR3 region has the DNA TGTGCCAGCAGTTTCGGACGGGGCACCGGGGAGCTGTTTTTT. Encoded protein: CASSFGRGTGELFF.

The chain uses TRBV5-1 and TRBJ1-4; the D is unclear. The ends were cut back, 0 bases at V and 0 bases at J, with 9 bases in the middle. Germline V CDR1 and CDR2: SGHRS, YFSETQ. This CDR3 is 16 amino acids long. CDR3 region: CASSLVFSSTNEKLFF. For the CDR3, the DNA is TGCGCCAGCAGCTTGGTTTTCAGCTCAACTAATGAAAAACTGTTTTTT.

This clone came up a few times. The chain uses TRBV5-6 and TRBJ1-2; TRBD1 matches 7 bases. The CDR3 contains 14 residues. Germline lookup yields CDR1 SGHDT and CDR2 YYEEEE. The V gene end was trimmed by 4 bases and the J gene end by 7 bases; junction bases not matched to a gene: 10. This chain's CDR3 is CASSSVGTEFGYTF. The CDR3, as DNA: TGTGCCAGCAGCAGCGTCGGGACAGAATTTGGCTACACCTTC.

This clone was seen a handful of times. V is TRBV30 and J is TRBJ2-5, with a weak D call TRBD1 (6 bases). In germline, CDR1 is GTSNPN, CDR2 SVGIG (reference sequence). The CDR3 covers 14 residues. The germline V and J ends were trimmed by 0 bases and 5 bases, with 13 bases remaining between them. This chain's CDR3 is CAWSVPQGGETQYF. In DNA form, the CDR3 reads TGTGCCTGGAGTGTACCACAGGGTGGGGAGACCCAGTACTTC.

The chain combines TRBV29-1 with TRBJ1-2; D ambiguous. Germline V gene lookup returns CDR1 SQVTM and CDR2 ANQGSEA. The ends were cut back, 7 bases at V and 2 bases at J, with 11 bases in the middle. This CDR3 contains 12 residues. This CDR3 reads CSAESVNYGYTF. The CDR3 DNA follows: TGCAGCGCCGAGTCGGTGAACTATGGCTACACCTTC. Full variable domain (outside the CDR3, taken from reference TRBV29-1 and TRBJ1-2): SAVISQKPSRDICQRGTSLTIQCQVDSQVTMMFWYRQQPGQSLTLIATANQGSEATYESGFVIDKFPISRPNLTFSTLTVSNMSPEDSSIYLCSAESVNYGYTFGSGTRLTVV.

CDR3 sequence: CASSLVANYGYTF. The DNA for the CDR3 is TGCGCCAGCAGCTTGGTCGCTAACTATGGCTACACCTTC. The chain carries TRBV5-1 and TRBJ1-2; no firm D call. The CDR3 covers 13 residues. CDR1 and CDR2 from the germline V gene are SGHRS and YFSETQ. V lost 0 bases and J 0 bases, leaving 3 bases between the germline ends.

The chain employs TRBV7-2 and TRBJ2-2, with 8 positions matching TRBD1. CDR3 length: 13 residues. V trimming: 5 bases; J trimming: 11 bases; junction bases outside the gene matches: 7. Looked up from germline, CDR1 is SGHTA and CDR2 is FQGNSA. CDR3 loop: CASSATGGGELFF. The CDR3 nucleotides read TGTGCCAGCAGCGCCACAGGGGGTGGAGAGCTGTTTTTT.

This chain links TRBV7-2 with TRBJ2-3; 11 bases line up with TRBD2. Looked up from germline, CDR1 is SGHTA and CDR2 is FQGNSA. The CDR3 runs to 16 residues. V lost 0 bases and J lost 4; bases outside the gene matches: 3. CDR3 sequence: CASSLAVAGGPDTQYF. In DNA, the CDR3 is TGTGCCAGCAGCTTAGCGGTAGCGGGGGGGCCAGATACGCAGTATTTT. The full variable domain, its missing parts supplied by reference TRBV7-2 and TRBJ2-3, is GAGVSQSPSNKVTEKGKDVELRCDPISGHTALYWYRQSLGQGLEFLIYFQGNSAPDKSGLPSDRFSAERTGGSVSTLTIQRTQQEDSAVYLCASSLAVAGGPDTQYFGPGTRLTVL.

Only a few counts were recorded for this clone. V is TRBV2 and J is TRBJ2-3; D unresolved. The CDR3 consists of 14 residues. Germline CDR1 SNHLY, CDR2 FYNNEI. Trimming shortened V by 3 bases and J by 0 bases, and 7 bases separated the two germline ends. CDR3 loop: CASSDWQSTDTQYF. For the CDR3, the DNA is TGTGCCAGCAGTGATTGGCAGAGCACAGATACGCAGTATTTT.

This clone was recorded many times. The rearrangement joins TRBV7-9 to TRBJ2-3, with 9 positions matching TRBD1. After removal of 2 bases from V and 4 bases from J, the junction contained 7 bases not matched to a gene. The CDR3 totals 16 residues. In germline, CDR1 is SEHNR, CDR2 FQNEAQ (reference sequence). The CDR3 spells CASSLWGQGLADTQYF. For the CDR3, the DNA is TGTGCCAGCAGCTTATGGGGACAGGGTCTGGCAGATACGCAGTATTTT. The variable domain in full, completed from reference TRBV7-9 and TRBJ2-3, reads DTGVSQNPRHKITKRGQNVTFRCDPISEHNRLYWYRQTLGQGPEFLTYFQNEAQLEKSRLLSDRFSAERPKGSFSTLEIQRTEQGDSAMYLCASSLWGQGLADTQYFGPGTRLTVL.

The V and J genes are TRBV5-1 and TRBJ2-1; 7 nucleotides line up with TRBD2. The CDR3 is 14 residues long. Germline trimming cut 0 bases from V and 10 bases from J; bases unmatched to any gene: 7. CDR1 is SGHRS, CDR2 YFSETQ, per germline. CDR3 protein: CASSLATSPPEQFF. The CDR3 DNA follows: TGCGCCAGCAGCTTGGCGACTAGCCCTCCCGAGCAGTTCTTC.

This chain uses TRBV7-2 with TRBJ1-2; possibly TRBD1 for D (6 bases). Germline CDR1 reads SGHTA; CDR2 reads FQGNSA. V was cut by 5 bases and J by 8 bases, with 15 bases left in between. The length of the CDR3 is 13 residues. The CDR3: CASSNQGRLGYTF. The CDR3 bases are TGTGCCAGCAGCAACCAGGGGCGTCTGGGCTACACCTTC.

This clone was counted only a few times. The chain uses TRBV14 and TRBJ2-7; D ambiguous. Trimming left V 4 bases short and J 2 bases short, with 12 bases between. The CDR3 has 14 amino acids. Germline assignment: CDR1 SGHDN and CDR2 FVKESK. The CDR3: CASSPLDVAYEQYF. The CDR3 nucleotides are TGTGCCAGCAGCCCTCTGGACGTAGCCTACGAGCAGTACTTC.

This chain joins TRBV14 and TRBJ1-4, with a tentative D call TRBD1 (5 bases). From germline, CDR1 is SGHDN and CDR2 FVKESK. CDR3 length equals 15 residues. Deletions cut 4 bases from V and 8 bases from J, with 17 bases between. CDR3: CASSLGTARGEKLFF. Written as DNA, the CDR3 is TGTGCCAGCAGCCTAGGGACCGCTCGGGGAGAAAAACTGTTTTTT.

The V call is TRBV12-5, the J call TRBJ2-3; D gene uncertain. V lost 3 bases and J 2 bases, leaving 3 bases between the germline ends. Germline V CDR1 and CDR2: LGHNT, FRNRAP. There are 12 residues in the CDR3. The CDR3 loop is CASGFNTDTQYF. CDR3 bases: TGTGCTAGTGGTTTTAACACAGATACGCAGTATTTT.